These T cell receptor beta chains were read from a single sample in a study of blood T cell repertoires in COVID-19. This table comes from immunoSEQ multiplex PCR, and its TCRdb copy is limited to in-frame clones, with some not included. The table includes roughly 450,000 clones, 90% detected once. The specimen was PBMCs or T cells enriched from blood (not recorded which). Every receptor here comes from a man aged 18-30 years who had recovered from COVID-19. The CDR3 runs from the conserved cysteine through the conserved F or W. A D gene is named only where the DNA matches it firmly. Clone size is given for some rows only: seen once, a few or many times, or a class if the clone is expanded.

>TRBD2|TRBJ2-1|NA|TRBV6-4
CASSPTPAAGVYNEQFF
TGTGCCAGCAGCCCCACCCCCGCTGCGGGGGTCTACAATGAGCAGTTCTTC
>NA|TRBJ1-6|NA|TRBV7-2
CASSLVGQGNSPLHF
TGTGCCAGCAGCTTAGTCGGCCAGGGCAATTCACCCCTCCACTTT
>TRBD1|TRBJ1-3|NA|TRBV19
CASSGGQGALSGNTIYF
TGTGCCAGTAGTGGGGGACAGGGGGCTCTATCTGGAAACACCATATATTTT
>TRBD1|TRBJ2-7|few|TRBV30
CAWSVRDRGYEQYF
TGTGCCTGGAGTGTCCGGGACAGGGGCTACGAGCAGTACTTC
>TRBD1|TRBJ2-2|NA|TRBV28
CASSSYAGTANTGELFF
TGTGCCAGCAGTTCGTATGCCGGGACAGCGAACACCGGGGAGCTGTTTTTT
>NA|TRBJ2-1|NA|TRBV10-3
CATAPQGKGNEQFF
TGTGCCACCGCTCCCCAGGGGAAAGGCAATGAGCAGTTCTTC
>NA|TRBJ2-5|NA|TRBV7-3
CASSRLGQETQYF
TGTGCCAGCAGCCGCCTCGGGCAAGAGACCCAGTACTTC
>NA|TRBJ1-6|NA|TRBV27
CASSSGDVSYNSPLHF
TGTGCCAGCAGTTCGGGGGATGTCTCCTATAATTCACCCCTCCACTTT
>NA|TRBJ2-7|few|TRBV6-2/TRBV6-3
CASSYEGVEQYF
TGTGCCAGCAGTTATGAGGGGGTCGAGCAGTACTTC
>TRBD1|TRBJ1-4|once|TRBV5-1
CASSLSGTGDEKLFF
TGCGCCAGCAGCTTGTCGGGGACAGGGGATGAAAAACTGTTTTTT
>NA|TRBJ2-5|NA|TRBV11-1
CASSPLRGQRETQYF
TGTGCCAGCAGCCCCCTTAGGGGCCAAAGGGAGACCCAGTACTTC
>NA|TRBJ2-7|few|TRBV7-9
CASSTTIYEQYF
TGTGCCAGCAGCACGACTATTTACGAGCAGTACTTC
>TRBD1|TRBJ1-5|NA|TRBV19
CASSISGAVGTGVQPQHF
TGTGCCAGTAGTATCTCAGGCGCGGTAGGGACAGGGGTTCAGCCCCAGCATTTT
>TRBD2|TRBJ2-7|NA|TRBV28
CASSVWTSGIIAQYF
TGTGCCAGCAGTGTGTGGACTAGCGGGATAATCGCGCAGTACTTC
>NA|TRBJ2-4|NA|TRBV5-1
CASSLTGGASGRGIAKNIQYF
TGCGCCAGCAGTCTAACAGGCGGGGCTAGCGGCAGGGGCATAGCCAAAAACATTCAGTACTTC
>NA|TRBJ1-6|NA|TRBV3-1/TRBV3-2
CASSRRESVRNSPLHF
TGTGCCAGCAGCCGTCGGGAGAGCGTTAGGAATTCACCCCTCCACTTT
>TRBD1|TRBJ1-3|NA|TRBV5-1
CASSAAYRGLEGNTIYF
TGCGCCAGCAGCGCAGCATACAGGGGGCTGGAAGGAAACACCATATATTTT
>TRBD1|TRBJ1-2|NA|TRBV30
CAWNSRGHVAGGYTF
TGTGCCTGGAATAGCAGGGGGCATGTAGCAGGTGGCTACACCTTC
>TRBD2|TRBJ2-3|NA|TRBV9
CASSVAPEREYTDTQYF
TGTGCCAGCAGCGTAGCCCCCGAGCGGGAGTACACAGATACGCAGTATTTT
>TRBD1|TRBJ1-1|NA|TRBV7-2
CASSYRGGEQAFF
TGTGCCAGCAGTTACAGGGGGGGGGAGCAAGCTTTCTTT
>NA|TRBJ1-1|NA|TRBV3-1/TRBV3-2
CASSQVRGGGNTEAFF
TGTGCCAGCAGCCAAGTCCGGGGAGGGGGAAACACTGAAGCTTTCTTT
>NA|TRBJ1-3|few|TRBV19
CASHARAGNTIYF
TGTGCCAGTCACGCCAGGGCTGGAAACACCATATATTTT
>TRBD1|TRBJ2-7|few|TRBV3-1/TRBV3-2
CASSHATGGAGNEQYF
TGTGCCAGCAGCCACGCAACAGGGGGCGCTGGGAACGAGCAGTACTTC
>TRBD2|TRBJ2-1|NA|TRBV10-2
CASSAGGLGYNEQFF
TGCGCCAGCAGTGCGGGGGGACTAGGCTACAATGAGCAGTTCTTC
>NA|TRBJ1-2|NA|TRBV4-1
CASSSTVSKNYGYTF
TGCGCCAGCAGCTCTACAGTAAGCAAGAACTATGGCTACACCTTC
>NA|TRBJ2-1|NA|TRBV27
CASSVPWAGNNNEQFF
TGTGCCAGCAGTGTGCCTTGGGCGGGAAATAACAATGAGCAGTTCTTC
>TRBD1|TRBJ1-2|NA|TRBV27
CASSRLGQGHGYTF
TGTGCCAGCAGCCGGCTTGGACAGGGACATGGCTACACCTTC
>NA|TRBJ2-1|NA|TRBV6-5
CASRSNNEQFF
TGTGCCAGCCGGTCGAACAATGAGCAGTTCTTC
>TRBD1|TRBJ1-1|few|TRBV2
CASRTGNRGTEAFF
TGTGCCAGCAGGACAGGGAATAGGGGCACTGAAGCTTTCTTT
>TRBD1|TRBJ2-7|NA|TRBV19
CASSESGQAYEQYF
TGTGCCAGTAGTGAGAGTGGACAGGCCTACGAGCAGTACTTC
>NA|TRBJ2-7|NA|TRBV4-1
CASSQGRLRDKPGGEQYF
TGCGCCAGCAGCCAAGGCCGTCTAAGGGACAAACCTGGAGGCGAGCAGTACTTC
>TRBD1|TRBJ1-2|NA|TRBV19
CASSMGTVVYGYTF
TGTGCCAGTAGTATGGGGACAGTCGTATATGGCTACACCTTC
>NA|TRBJ1-2|NA|TRBV6-1
CASSDRQLVPRYGYTF
TGTGCCAGCAGTGACAGACAGCTAGTTCCTCGCTATGGCTACACCTTC
>TRBD2|TRBJ2-7|NA|TRBV30
CAWSVGLAGEQYF
TGTGCCTGGAGTGTGGGACTAGCGGGGGAGCAGTACTTC
>NA|TRBJ1-2|NA|TRBV3-1/TRBV3-2
CASSQGPSNYGYTF
TGTGCCAGCAGCCAGGGGCCTTCTAACTATGGCTACACCTTC
>NA|TRBJ1-1|NA|TRBV27
CASSLFVGAEAFF
TGTGCCAGCAGTTTATTTGTCGGGGCTGAAGCTTTCTTT
>TRBD1|TRBJ1-2|NA|TRBV12-5
CASGFGQDGYTF
TGTGCTAGTGGTTTCGGACAGGACGGCTACACCTTC
>NA|TRBJ2-5|NA|TRBV7-2
CASSLVRGTWETQYF
TGTGCCAGCAGCTTAGTTCGGGGGACTTGGGAGACCCAGTACTTC
>TRBD1|TRBJ1-1|NA|TRBV18
CASSPGTGHTEAFF
TGTGCCAGCTCCCCGGGGACAGGGCACACTGAAGCTTTCTTT
>NA|TRBJ2-6|many|TRBV3-1/TRBV3-2
CASSQDFGSGANVLTF
TGTGCCAGCAGCCAAGATTTCGGCTCTGGGGCCAACGTCCTGACTTTC
>NA|TRBJ2-3|NA|TRBV7-9
CASSAGLSDTQYF
TGTGCCAGCAGCGCAGGCCTGAGCGATACGCAGTATTTT
>NA|TRBJ2-7|NA|TRBV25-1
CASRLAYEQYF
TGTGCCAGCCGGTTGGCCTACGAGCAGTACTTC
>TRBD2|TRBJ2-5|once|TRBV7-3
CASSLTRTSGEAQYF
TGTGCCAGCAGCTTAACACGGACTAGCGGGGAAGCCCAGTACTTC
>NA|TRBJ2-7|NA|TRBV24-1
CATSDFRLGTRTYEQYF
TGTGCCACCAGTGATTTTCGCCTCGGGACACGAACCTACGAGCAGTACTTC
>TRBD2|TRBJ2-5|NA|TRBV27
CATRQDPGLAGMGTQYF
TGTGCCACCCGACAGGACCCGGGACTAGCGGGGATGGGGACCCAGTACTTC
>TRBD1|TRBJ1-6|NA|TRBV5-1
CASSSTGWNSPLHF
TGCGCCAGCAGCTCGACAGGGTGGAATTCACCCCTCCACTTT
>NA|TRBJ1-2|NA|TRBV28
CASSFLQDRYGYTF
TGTGCCAGCAGTTTTTTGCAGGATAGGTATGGCTACACCTTC
>NA|TRBJ1-2|NA|TRBV4-1
CASSRVRVWLGGYTF
TGCGCCAGCAGCCGAGTCAGGGTATGGCTTGGAGGCTACACCTTC
>NA|TRBJ2-4|NA|TRBV27
CASRMAEKNIQYF
TGTGCCAGCAGAATGGCGGAAAAAAACATTCAGTACTTC
>TRBD1|TRBJ1-2|once|TRBV4-1
CASSQEEDRGRQGYTF
TGCGCCAGCAGCCAAGAAGAAGACAGGGGTAGACAGGGCTACACCTTC
>NA|TRBJ2-6|NA|TRBV7-9
CASSSTPANVLTF
TGTGCCAGCAGCAGTACTCCGGCCAACGTCCTGACTTTC
>NA|TRBJ2-1|NA|TRBV30
CAWRGGSSYNEQFF
TGTGCCTGGAGAGGAGGCAGCTCCTACAATGAGCAGTTCTTC
>NA|TRBJ1-1|NA|TRBV5-1
CASSLDSRGNTEAFF
TGCGCCAGCAGCTTGGATTCCCGGGGGAACACTGAAGCTTTCTTT
>NA|TRBJ2-1|NA|TRBV11-3
CASSPRAASSYNEQFF
TGTGCCAGCAGCCCCCGAGCGGCAAGCTCCTACAATGAGCAGTTCTTC